The 20 T cell receptor beta chains given below trace back to one sample, sequenced in a study of tumor-infiltrating lymphocytes in primary liver carcinoma. With a constant-region primer, TCR beta cDNA was made from 450 to 500 ng of total RNA. Researchers made the TCR beta libraries by running three nested multiplex PCR rounds with slightly modified ARM-PCR. With TRBV1-TRBV30 forward primers and a C-beta reverse primer, the first two PCR rounds were run for about 10 cycles each. Via MiXCR, TCRdb re-called the multiplex PCR reads, giving one row per CDR3 protein. The sample lists approximately 53,000 distinct CDR3 sequences, approximately 80% occurring once. Total RNA and DNA came together from 20-30 mg of bulk tissue without cell sorting. The material sequenced was liver tumor tissue from sampling region 5. This sample's subset: tumor region T5, tumor centre. All receptors derive from a man aged 40-49 years with primary liver carcinoma and hepatitis B virus infection.

Points on this clonotype: At one end, the junction sequence differs from germline, possibly due to a read error. The rearrangement uses TRBV11-2 and TRBJ2-1; 8 bases are a match to TRBD2. This CDR3 comprises 17 residues. The germline CDR1 and CDR2 sequences are SGHAT and FQNNGV. The DNA of the CDR3 is TGTGTCAGCAGCTTAGATAGGGGCGGGGGGTTCTACAATGAGCAGCTCTTC. Encoded protein: CVSSLDRGGGFYNEQLF.

About this clonotype: No conserved phenylalanine or tryptophan ends this CDR3, so it is likely a read error. Because the CDR3's place on the DNA is in doubt, the DNA is left out and the CDR3 is given as listed by TCRdb. V is TRBV11-2 and J is TRBJ2-1; TRBD1 is the table's D call, not checked against the DNA. The CDR3 length equals 11 residues, ends included. CDR1 SGHAT and CDR2 FQNNGV come from the germline V gene. The chain's CDR3 is CASSFHREQSL.

The CDR3 protein is CASRGSSDEQFF. The DNA of the CDR3 is TGTGCCAGTCGCGGGAGCTCGGATGAGCAGTTCTTC. The gene calls are TRBV11-2 and TRBJ2-1, with 7 bases lining up with TRBD2. Germline trimming cut 9 bases from V and 8 bases from J; bases unmatched to any gene: 7. This CDR3 comprises 12 residues. CDR1 is SGHAT and CDR2 is FQNNGV in the germline V gene. The whole variable domain, remainder taken from reference TRBV11-2 and TRBJ2-1, is EAGVAQSPRYKIIEKRQSVAFWCNPISGHATLYWYQQILGQGPKLLIQFQNNGVVDDSQLPKDRFSAERLKGVDSTLKIQPAKLEDSAVYLCASRGSSDEQFFGPGTRLTVL.

The chain carries TRBV9 and TRBJ2-1; 7 nucleotides align to TRBD2. Germline V gene data show CDR1 as SGDLS and CDR2 as YYNGEE. The CDR3 sequence is 15 residues long. The V and J ends lost 5 bases and 6 bases, in that order; junction bases with no gene match: 11. CDR3 nucleotide sequence: TGTGCCAGCAGTCCTAGACTAGCCCTCGGCAATGAGCAGTTCTTC. Encoded protein: CASSPRLALGNEQFF.

On this clonotype: At one of its ends the junction is not consistent with the germline gene, which may arise from a read error. This sequence joins TRBV5-6 and TRBJ2-1; TRBD2 agrees at 7 bases. Germline V gene sequence: CDR1 SGHDT, CDR2 YYEEEE. The CDR3 length is 16 residues. CDR3 DNA sequence: TGTGTCAGCAGCTTGGTTGCGGGAGCTGGGGTCAATGAGCAGTTCTTC. Amino acids: CVSSLVAGAGVNEQFF.

This clonotype has just one count. This likely comes from a read error, as the CDR3 has no conserved phenylalanine or tryptophan at its end. This rearrangement joins TRBV10-3 to TRBJ2-1; 11 bases are a match to TRBD2. The CDR3 is made up of 14 amino acids. Per germline, CDR1 ENHRY and CDR2 SYGVKD. V shed 10 bases, J shed 5 bases, and the junction held 7 bases outside the gene matches. In nucleotides, the CDR3 is TGTGCCACATATAGCGGGAGGGCCGACAATGAGCAGTTCCTC. Its protein is CATYSGRADNEQFL.

As concerns this clonotype: A read error may produce the germline difference seen at one junction end. This chain connects TRBV7-8 to TRBJ2-3; 10 bases map to TRBD2. The CDR3 extends over 16 amino acids. From germline, CDR1 is SGHVS and CDR2 FQNEAQ. The CDR3 region has the DNA TGTGCCAGCAGCTACGGACTAGCGGACGGCACAGATACGCACTATTTT. This sequence encodes CASSYGLADGTDTHYF.

Remarks on this clonotype: A much larger clone differs by one base, so this may be a read error. This sequence joins TRBV2 and TRBJ2-3, with TRBD1 identical over 9 bases. V was clipped by 10 bases and J by 6 bases; unmatched bases: 8. Germline loops: CDR1 SNHLY, CDR2 FYNNEI. The length of the CDR3 is 13 residues. CDR3 in DNA: TGTGCCAACTTACAGGGGGCGATGGATACGCAGTATTTT. It translates to CANLQGAMDTQYF.

This clonotype was detected ten times or more. The chain employs TRBV28 and TRBJ2-5; possibly TRBD1 for D (6 bases). V was trimmed by 7 bases and J by 1 base, leaving 22 bases between them. Germline CDR1 is MDHEN and CDR2 is SYDVKM. The CDR3 has 17 amino acids. The CDR3 loop is CASIDTLGQSPQETQYF. The CDR3 DNA reads as TGTGCCAGCATCGATACCCTTGGACAGTCCCCCCAAGAGACCCAGTACTTC.

The chain joins TRBV6-6 to TRBJ2-7; tentative D call: TRBD2 (6 bases). This CDR3 contains 14 residues. Trimming shortened V by 7 bases and J by 2 bases, and 15 bases separated the two germline ends. In germline, CDR1 is MNHNY, CDR2 SVGAGI (reference sequence). The CDR3 loop is CASNIAASAYEQYF. CDR3 nucleotide sequence: TGTGCCAGCAACATAGCGGCCTCGGCCTACGAGCAGTACTTC.

Remarks on this clonotype: The junction differs from germline at one of its ends, possibly a read error. The chain recombines TRBV5-6 with TRBJ2-1; either TRBD1 or TRBD2 may fit D (7 bases each). CDR3 length equals 17 residues. From germline, CDR1 is SGHDT and CDR2 YYEEEE. The CDR3 sequence: CASSSNLQGRGYNDQFF. CDR3 nucleotide sequence: TGTGCAAGCAGCTCGAATCTACAGGGGCGGGGGTACAATGATCAGTTCTTC.

The chain uses TRBV6-2 or TRBV6-3 and TRBJ2-5; D possibly corresponds to TRBD1 (5 bases). Germline V gene lookup returns CDR1 MNHEY and CDR2 SVGEGT. The V gene lost 4 bases and the J gene lost 13 bases, with 28 bases spanning the gap. The CDR3 spans 16 residues. CDR3 nucleotide sequence: TGTGCCAGCAGTTTCAGGACACCCGAGAAAAAGTGGGGCCTGTACTTC. Translated: CASSFRTPEKKWGLYF.

To note about this clonotype: A junction end diverges from the germline sequence, so it may reflect a read error. The chain carries TRBV11-2 and TRBJ1-5; perhaps TRBD1 as D (6 bases). From germline, CDR1 is SGHAT and CDR2 FQNNGV. This CDR3 is built from 17 residues. The CDR3 bases are TGTGCCAGCAGCTTAGTAGGGGTAACAGGGAGTAATCCGCCCCAGCATTTC. As protein: CASSLVGVTGSNPPQHF.

Remarks on this clonotype: A junction boundary mismatches the germline segment, possibly from a read error. The V and J genes are TRBV11-1 and TRBJ2-2; D gene ambiguous. The CDR3 has 14 residues. Germline V lookup: CDR1 SGHAT, CDR2 FQDESV (reference sequence). CDR3 protein: CASSLWAYTGELFF. The CDR3 DNA is TGCGCCAGCAGTTTATGGGCATACACCGGGGAGCTGTTTTTT.

Of note for this clonotype: The CDR3 does not end in the conserved phenylalanine or tryptophan, so this is likely a read error. The rearrangement links TRBV29-1 to TRBJ2-7, with D uncertain. The V gene lost 7 bases and the J gene lost 4 bases, with 26 bases spanning the gap. CDR1 SQVTM and CDR2 ANQGSEA come from the germline V gene. The CDR3 covers 16 residues. CDR3: CSAMTSWTGTPYEQYY. CDR3 in DNA: TGCAGCGCCATGACATCTTGGACCGGCACTCCATACGAGCAGTACTAC.

The rearrangement uses TRBV29-1 and TRBJ2-3, with no clear D. CDR1 is SQVTM, CDR2 ANQGSEA, per germline. The ends were cut back, 4 bases at V and 9 bases at J, with 14 bases in the middle. The length of the CDR3 is 12 residues. The CDR3 DNA sequence: TGCAGCGTTGTTCTTACCACAGTCACGCAGTATTTT. Protein: CSVVLTTVTQYF.

With respect to this clonotype: The junction departs from germline at one end; a sequencing error may be responsible. This chain links TRBV5-1 with TRBJ2-3; D gene uncertain. CDR3 size: 15 residues. Germline values: CDR1 SGHRS, CDR2 YFSETQ. CDR3 sequence reads: CASSLTSASTDTQYF. DNA for the CDR3: TGCGCAAGCAGCTTGACCAGCGCCAGCACAGATACGCAATATTTT.

About this clonotype: One end of the junction is discordant with germline, which a read error may explain. The CDR3 reads CPSSVGQSYEQYF. CDR3 in DNA: TGCCCCAGTAGCGTGGGACAGTCCTACGAGCAGTACTTC. The rearrangement uses TRBV11-3 and TRBJ2-7, with TRBD1 identical over 7 bases. Germline V gene sequence: CDR1 SGHNT, CDR2 YENEEA. This CDR3 comprises 13 residues.

In regard to this clonotype: At one of its ends the junction is not consistent with the germline gene, which may arise from a read error. The chain is built from TRBV5-1 and TRBJ2-7, with D perhaps TRBD2 (6 bases). The germline V gene has CDR1 SGHRS and CDR2 YFSETQ. This CDR3 has 15 residues. The CDR3 DNA reads as TGCGCCGGCAGCACATCCGGGGGATGGTCCTACGAGCAGTACTTC. It encodes CAGSTSGGWSYEQYF. Full variable domain (rest looked up from reference TRBV5-1 and TRBJ2-7): KAGVTQTPRYLIKTRGQQVTLSCSPISGHRSVSWYQQTPGQGLQFLFEYFSETQRNKGNFPGRFSGRQFSNSRSEMNVSTLELGDSALYLCAGSTSGGWSYEQYFGPGTRLTVT.

This clonotype was detected a few times. Germline and junction disagree at one end, which may indicate a read error. The chain uses TRBV29-1 and TRBJ2-1; 14 bases are a match to TRBD2. CDR3 size: 15 residues. Per germline, CDR1 SQVTM and CDR2 ANQGSEA. This CDR3 is CSVRLAGGFYNEQFF. The CDR3 DNA reads TGCAGCGTCCGACTAGCGGGAGGGTTCTACAACGAGCAGTTCTTC.